This T cell receptor (beta chain) was sequenced for a study of T cells in Graves' hyperthyroidism and ophthalmopathy. Whole-study context: The initial diagnosis was the point when peripheral blood was collected, ahead of any treatment.

This CDR3 is built from 14 residues. V lost 1 base to trimming and J lost 1 base, with 7 bases between them. Findings and caveats of the study: Prediction of ophthalmopathy progression came a median roughly 6.4 months pre-onset.

This clonotype occurred many times. Its cognate antigen is unknown. Amplified regions were TCR beta CDR3 sequences from RNA transcripts. HTBI primers drove first-round RT-PCR of the TCR CDR3. From the multiplex PCR reads, TCRdb called clonotypes with MiXCR, one entry per CDR3 protein. The table records just under 750,000 distinct CDR3 sequences, 35% of them present only once. The rearrangement links TRBV12-3 or TRBV12-4 to TRBJ1-1; no clear D. Sequenced sample: blood. The source of this sequence is a woman aged 40 to 50 with Graves' hyperthyroidism. The CDR3 region is CASSLEPTNTEAFF. CDR3 nucleotide sequence: TGTGCCAGCAGTTTAGAGCCGACGAACACTGAAGCTTTCTTT.